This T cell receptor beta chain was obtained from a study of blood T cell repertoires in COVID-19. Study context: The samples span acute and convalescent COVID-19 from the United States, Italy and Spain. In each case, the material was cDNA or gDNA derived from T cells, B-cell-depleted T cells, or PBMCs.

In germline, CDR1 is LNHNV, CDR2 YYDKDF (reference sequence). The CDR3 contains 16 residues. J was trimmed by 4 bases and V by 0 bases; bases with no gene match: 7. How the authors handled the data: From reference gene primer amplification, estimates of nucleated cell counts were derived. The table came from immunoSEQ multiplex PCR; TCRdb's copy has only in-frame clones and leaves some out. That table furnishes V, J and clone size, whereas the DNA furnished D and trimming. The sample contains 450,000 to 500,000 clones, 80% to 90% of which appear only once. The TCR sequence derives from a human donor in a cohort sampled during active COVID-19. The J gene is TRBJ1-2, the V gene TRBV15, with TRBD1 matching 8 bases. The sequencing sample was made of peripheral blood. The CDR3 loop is CATSRDRGPSPYGYTF. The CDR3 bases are TGTGCCACCAGCAGAGACAGGGGGCCCAGTCCCTATGGCTACACCTTC.